This T cell receptor (beta chain) was identified during a study of T cell clonality in common variable immunodeficiency. The V gene's germline CDR1 is DFQATT and CDR2 SNEGSKA (reference sequence). J gave up 0 bases and V 6 bases, and 8 bases lay outside the gene matches. CDR3 length: 15 residues. Control and CVID samples contributed equal amounts of genomic DNA. Assay: immunoSEQ multiplex PCR; the TCRdb copy retains only in-frame clones and omits some. The sample yields approximately 42,000 clones, without any singletons. This clone came up many times. Its matching antigen is unknown. Read data end 3 residues before the CDR3 end; the end is taken from the germline J gene. General study findings and limits: Common variable immunodeficiency TCR beta sequences reportedly had fewer deletions and N-nucleotide insertions.

What was sequenced was peripheral blood mononuclear cells. The chain employs TRBV20-1 and TRBJ1-5, with 7 positions matching TRBD1. The TCR comes from a person aged 18 to 75 in good health. The CDR3 is CSASAGGPSNQPQHF. The sequenced CDR3 bases are TGCAGTGCCAGTGCAGGGGGTCCTAGCAATCAGCCC.